This T cell receptor (beta chain) is drawn from a study of T cells in Graves' hyperthyroidism and ophthalmopathy. Many counts were recorded for this clonotype. This CDR3 contains 13 residues. Germline-derived CDR1 and CDR2 are DFQATT and SNEGSKA (reference sequence). J was trimmed by 5 bases and V by 6 bases; bases with no gene match: 7. It was 10 ml of fresh peripheral blood that supplied the PBMCs. The TCR beta CDR3 regions underwent amplification using RNA transcripts as the source. The HTBI set primed first-round TCR CDR3 RT-PCR. TCRdb reprocessed the multiplex PCR reads with MiXCR, giving one entry per CDR3 protein. The sample has fewer than 550,000 distinct CDR3 sequences; roughly a quarter are singletons.

The sequence was collected from a woman aged 25 to 45 with Graves' ophthalmopathy. This chain uses TRBV20-1 with TRBJ1-5, with 7 bases lining up with TRBD1. Sequencing was carried out using blood. The CDR3 nucleotides are TGCAGTGCAAGACAGGGTAGATATCAGCCCCAGCATTTT. It codes for CSARQGRYQPQHF.